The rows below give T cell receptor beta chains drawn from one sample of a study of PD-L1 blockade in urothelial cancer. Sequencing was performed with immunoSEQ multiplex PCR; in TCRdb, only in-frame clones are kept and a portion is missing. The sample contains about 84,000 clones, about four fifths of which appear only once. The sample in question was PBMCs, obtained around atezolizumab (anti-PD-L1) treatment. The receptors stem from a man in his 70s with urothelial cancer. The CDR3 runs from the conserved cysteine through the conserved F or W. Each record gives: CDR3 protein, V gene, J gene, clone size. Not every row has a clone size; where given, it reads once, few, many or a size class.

cdr3_aa: CASSHWTMGANEQFF; v_call: TRBV13; j_call: TRBJ2-1; clone_size: .
cdr3_aa: CAGRQSPNYGYTF; v_call: TRBV6-1; j_call: TRBJ1-2; clone_size: .
cdr3_aa: CASSPRLAGDGELFF; v_call: TRBV7-9; j_call: TRBJ2-2; clone_size: .
cdr3_aa: CASSGEDRGAYEQYF; v_call: TRBV7-9; j_call: TRBJ2-7; clone_size: many
cdr3_aa: CASSQGAGGAGETQYF; v_call: TRBV11-2; j_call: TRBJ2-5; clone_size: .
cdr3_aa: CASSLGQGKSNQPQHF; v_call: TRBV19; j_call: TRBJ1-5; clone_size: .
cdr3_aa: CASSLGSGYEQYF; v_call: TRBV11-3; j_call: TRBJ2-7; clone_size: .
cdr3_aa: CASSLEGTGGEKLFF; v_call: TRBV7-2; j_call: TRBJ1-4; clone_size: .
cdr3_aa: CASSSGTKLTNEKLFF; v_call: TRBV11-2; j_call: TRBJ1-4; clone_size: .
cdr3_aa: CASSLQTSGESTDTQYF; v_call: TRBV28; j_call: TRBJ2-3; clone_size: .
cdr3_aa: CASSLGTANEKLFF; v_call: TRBV13; j_call: TRBJ1-4; clone_size: .
cdr3_aa: CASSQEAGDMHNEQFF; v_call: TRBV4-3; j_call: TRBJ2-1; clone_size: .
cdr3_aa: CASSVGQANYGYTF; v_call: TRBV9; j_call: TRBJ1-2; clone_size: .
cdr3_aa: CASSLVWQGRAEAFF; v_call: TRBV5-6; j_call: TRBJ1-1; clone_size: few
cdr3_aa: CASSQDLRADQPQHF; v_call: TRBV4-1; j_call: TRBJ1-5; clone_size: .
cdr3_aa: CASSLAQGPPDTQYF; v_call: TRBV5-1; j_call: TRBJ2-3; clone_size: .
cdr3_aa: CASSLAMGHKNEKLFF; v_call: TRBV5-1; j_call: TRBJ1-4; clone_size: once
cdr3_aa: CASQGADLDVIYF; v_call: TRBV21-1; j_call: TRBJ1-3; clone_size: .
cdr3_aa: CASSETGRGRLYF; v_call: TRBV10-2; j_call: TRBJ2-3; clone_size: .
cdr3_aa: CASSQAGGGGLNTEAFF; v_call: TRBV7-6; j_call: TRBJ1-1; clone_size: .
cdr3_aa: CASSRPGQELFF; v_call: TRBV7-2; j_call: TRBJ2-2; clone_size: .
cdr3_aa: CASSSLGLAGGGEQFF; v_call: TRBV7-2; j_call: TRBJ2-1; clone_size: .
cdr3_aa: CASSLGGGSGTQYF; v_call: TRBV7-8; j_call: TRBJ2-5; clone_size: .
cdr3_aa: CASSQDTSGSLSGANVLTF; v_call: TRBV4-3; j_call: TRBJ2-6; clone_size: .
cdr3_aa: CASSRRSDEQFF; v_call: TRBV13; j_call: TRBJ2-1; clone_size: .
cdr3_aa: CASGTGQEETQYF; v_call: TRBV2; j_call: TRBJ2-5; clone_size: .
cdr3_aa: CASSVLLETSSYEQYF; v_call: TRBV27; j_call: TRBJ2-7; clone_size: .
cdr3_aa: CASSPGQSNQPQHF; v_call: TRBV18; j_call: TRBJ1-5; clone_size: .
cdr3_aa: CASSPPRSNQNEQFF; v_call: TRBV18; j_call: TRBJ2-1; clone_size: .
cdr3_aa: CASSSSDRVPSNEQFF; v_call: TRBV5-6; j_call: TRBJ2-1; clone_size: .
cdr3_aa: CASSSDRAYNEQFF; v_call: TRBV5-1; j_call: TRBJ2-1; clone_size: .
cdr3_aa: CASSLVRGGQETQYF; v_call: TRBV5-1; j_call: TRBJ2-5; clone_size: .
cdr3_aa: CASRPGGQSQKLFF; v_call: TRBV6-5; j_call: TRBJ1-4; clone_size: .
cdr3_aa: CASSIRQANTEAFF; v_call: TRBV5-1; j_call: TRBJ1-1; clone_size: .
cdr3_aa: CANRTGTNYGYTF; v_call: TRBV6-5; j_call: TRBJ1-2; clone_size: .
cdr3_aa: CASSQGLTDTQYF; v_call: TRBV19; j_call: TRBJ2-3; clone_size: .
cdr3_aa: CASSLGFTSGTDTQYF; v_call: TRBV5-1; j_call: TRBJ2-3; clone_size: once
cdr3_aa: CASSITGGIGSPLHF; v_call: TRBV25-1; j_call: TRBJ1-6; clone_size: .
cdr3_aa: CASSLSGTGTNEQFF; v_call: TRBV6-1; j_call: TRBJ2-1; clone_size: .
cdr3_aa: CAISGTAGLAYEQYF; v_call: TRBV10-3; j_call: TRBJ2-7; clone_size: .
cdr3_aa: CTSSQDLSGGDEQYF; v_call: TRBV1; j_call: TRBJ2-7; clone_size: .
cdr3_aa: CASSSQMPGTSPLYF; v_call: TRBV11-3; j_call: TRBJ2-7; clone_size: .
cdr3_aa: CASSRDLETQYF; v_call: TRBV13; j_call: TRBJ2-5; clone_size: .
cdr3_aa: CSARSGTSVYF; v_call: TRBV20-1; j_call: TRBJ2-7; clone_size: .